This TCR beta chain was sequenced in a study of cytomegalovirus exposure and HLA in healthy donors. The study, taken as a whole, reports: The only immune exposure information that was available was CMV serostatus. The authors later found most CMV-associated TCR beta chains appeared HLA-restricted. The investigators catalogued some 150 TCR beta chains as cytomegalovirus-associated.

Both 60 Vbeta primers and 13 Jbeta primers went into the PCR. The protocol was immunoSEQ multiplex PCR, while the TCRdb copy is restricted to in-frame clones and leaves out a portion. The sample shows hundreds of thousands of clones, less than 85% of them seen only once. As to this clone: Its antigen is still unknown.

V was cut by 2 bases and J by 6 bases, with 23 bases left in between. Germline loops: CDR1 SGHRS, CDR2 YFSETQ. There are 17 residues in the CDR3. The clonotype comes from a girl aged 2 to 10 in good health and CMV-seronegative. V gene TRBV5-1 combines with J gene TRBJ1-1; a weak D match, TRBD1 (5 bases). The sequenced sample consisted of PBMCs. CDR3 protein: CASSFTPPSGSIPEAFF. In DNA, the CDR3 is TGCGCCAGCAGCTTTACCCCCCCTTCAGGGTCGATACCTGAAGCTTTCTTT. Filled out from reference TRBV5-1 and TRBJ1-1, the complete variable domain reads KAGVTQTPRYLIKTRGQQVTLSCSPISGHRSVSWYQQTPGQGLQFLFEYFSETQRNKGNFPGRFSGRQFSNSRSEMNVSTLELGDSALYLCASSFTPPSGSIPEAFFGQGTRLTVV.